The clone carrying this T cell receptor (beta chain) has a handful of counts. This sample was taken from a study of human T cells and chemical hapten exposure. Study in general: Affected patients, primarily female, had alopecia areata, totalis or universalis. TCR yields differed between samples (mainly from small differences in pooled library volume).

Time point of the sample: pre-sensitization, week 0. Stated treatment: therapeutic diphenylcyclopropenone sensitization with weekly scalp DPC. Blood was drawn before each patch test was applied. The study drew its donors from alopecia patients who were 18 to 70 years old and suitable for DPC. Each CDR3 protein gets one entry after TCRdb re-called the RACE reads with MiXCR. The data contain a few hundred thousand distinct CDR3 sequences, approximately 8% of them singletons. V trimming: 6 bases; J trimming: 3 bases; junction bases outside the gene matches: 8. There are 15 residues in the CDR3. Germline CDR1 is MDHEN and CDR2 is SYDVKM.

Sequenced material: whole blood, taken in connection with sensitization to the hapten diphenylcyclopropenone (DPC). The source of this sequence is a man younger than 35 with alopecia areata. Some clones in this sample may be carry-over from other donors' samples. V gene TRBV28 combines with J gene TRBJ2-7, with TRBD1 identical over 10 bases. This CDR3 is CASRTTGTGDYEQYF. CDR3 nucleotides: TGTGCCAGCAGGACCACCGGGACAGGGGACTACGAGCAGTACTTC.